This T cell receptor (beta chain) was identified in a study of T cells in Graves' hyperthyroidism and ophthalmopathy. General observations from the study: Blood also carried most thyroid clonotypes expanded above 0.001.

CDR3 length: 14 amino acids. Germline CDR1 and CDR2: KGHSH and LQKENI. V lost 3 bases and J lost 10, with 18 bases in between. This clonotype was seen ten or more times. Its antigen is still unknown. Clinical symptoms, serum thyroxine and TRAb, thyroid ultrasound and orbital computed tomography together formed the diagnostic basis. Amplified TCR beta CDR3 regions derived from RNA transcripts. Carried out on the TCR CDR3, a first-round RT-PCR used the HTBI primer set. TCRdb reprocessed the multiplex PCR reads with MiXCR, giving one entry per CDR3 protein. The sample contains around 520,000 distinct CDR3 sequences, approximately 14% of which appear only once.

This clonotype was obtained from a woman in her 40s with Graves' hyperthyroidism. Material: blood. The chain is built from TRBV18 and TRBJ1-2; no firm D call. Here the CDR3 DNA reads TGTGCCAGCTCACCCTCCGAGGGTCTTTTGGACTACACCTTC. It translates to CASSPSEGLLDYTF. Full variable domain (rest looked up from reference TRBV18 and TRBJ1-2): NAGVMQNPRHLVRRRGQEARLRCSPMKGHSHVYWYRQLPEEGLKFMVYLQKENIIDESGMPKERFSAEFPKEGPSILRIQQVVRGDSAAYFCASSPSEGLLDYTFGSGTRLTVV.